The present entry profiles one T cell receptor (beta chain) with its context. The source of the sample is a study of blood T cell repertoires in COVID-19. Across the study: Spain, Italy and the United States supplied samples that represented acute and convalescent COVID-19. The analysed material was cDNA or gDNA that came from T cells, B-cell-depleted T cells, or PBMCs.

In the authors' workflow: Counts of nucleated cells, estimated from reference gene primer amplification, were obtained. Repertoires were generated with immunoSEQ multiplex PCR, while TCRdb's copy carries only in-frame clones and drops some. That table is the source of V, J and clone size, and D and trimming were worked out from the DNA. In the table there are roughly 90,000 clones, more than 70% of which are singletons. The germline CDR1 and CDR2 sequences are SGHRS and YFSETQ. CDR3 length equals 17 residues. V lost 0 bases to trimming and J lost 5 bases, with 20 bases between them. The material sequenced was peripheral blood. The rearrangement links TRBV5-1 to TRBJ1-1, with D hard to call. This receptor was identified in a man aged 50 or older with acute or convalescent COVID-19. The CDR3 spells CASSLAPTITSGTEAFF. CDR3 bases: TGCGCCAGCAGCTTGGCACCTACGATCACCTCGGGTACTGAAGCTTTCTTT.